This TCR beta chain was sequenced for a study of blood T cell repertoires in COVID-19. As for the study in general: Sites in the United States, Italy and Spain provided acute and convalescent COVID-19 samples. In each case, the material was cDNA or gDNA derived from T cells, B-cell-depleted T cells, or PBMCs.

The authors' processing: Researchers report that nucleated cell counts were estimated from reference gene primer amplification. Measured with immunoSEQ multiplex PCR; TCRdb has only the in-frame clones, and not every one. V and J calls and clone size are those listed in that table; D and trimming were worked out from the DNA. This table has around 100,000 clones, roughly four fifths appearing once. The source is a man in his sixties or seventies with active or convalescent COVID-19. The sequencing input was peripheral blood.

The CDR3 region is CASRVWDSMNTEAFF. DNA for the CDR3: TGTGCCAGCAGAGTTTGGGACAGCATGAACACTGAAGCTTTCTTT. The chain is built from TRBV6-5 and TRBJ1-1; 7 bases line up with TRBD1. V dropped 6 bases and J dropped 0; count of bases not matched to a gene: 7. Germline CDR1 MNHEY, CDR2 SVGAGI. This CDR3 is built from 15 residues.